The 24 T cell receptor beta chains below come from one sample, sequenced in a study of cytomegalovirus exposure and HLA in healthy donors. The PCR ran on 60 Vbeta and 13 Jbeta primers. TCRdb's copy holds only in-frame clones and misses some; the assay was immunoSEQ multiplex PCR. The sample lists 200,000 or so clones; 70% to 80% were seen once. The sample consisted of PBMCs. The receptors were gathered from a girl aged 2 to 9 in good health and CMV-seronegative.

This clone was seen just once. Other nucleotide sequences in the sample specify the same CDR3. J is TRBJ2-3 and V is TRBV5-1; D remains unclear. The V gene lost 0 bases and the J gene lost 2 bases, with 7 bases spanning the gap. Germline V gives CDR1 SGHRS, CDR2 YFSETQ. There are 14 residues in the CDR3. CDR3: CASSLDRATDTQYF. CDR3 bases: TGCGCCAGCAGCTTGGACAGAGCCACAGATACGCAGTATTTT.

V is TRBV29-1 and J is TRBJ2-1; 9 bases agree with TRBD2. The CDR3 totals 18 residues. V shed 6 bases, J shed 7 bases, and the junction held 22 bases outside the gene matches. Looked up from germline, CDR1 is SQVTM and CDR2 is ANQGSEA. This CDR3 reads CSVTKYNEAGGPKNEQFF. DNA of the CDR3: TGCAGCGTCACCAAATATAATGAGGCGGGGGGGCCGAAAAATGAGCAGTTCTTC.

This chain joins TRBV5-5 and TRBJ2-1, with D possibly being TRBD1 (6 bases). Germline values: CDR1 SGHKS, CDR2 YYEKEE (reference sequence). Trimming took off 2 bases at V and 7 bases at J, with 13 bases between the two ends. The CDR3 consists of 14 residues. The CDR3 sequence is CASSFEDSPNEQFF. The CDR3 bases are TGTGCCAGCAGCTTCGAGGACAGCCCGAATGAGCAGTTCTTC.

The J gene is TRBJ1-1, the V gene TRBV5-4; D might be TRBD1 (6 bases). The CDR3 totals 15 residues. Germline CDR1 SGHNT, CDR2 YYREEE (reference sequence). Trimming shortened V by 4 bases and J by 1 base, and 14 bases separated the two germline ends. The chain's CDR3 is CASSIRTEENTEAFF. The CDR3 coding sequence is TGTGCCAGCAGCATAAGGACAGAAGAGAACACTGAAGCTTTCTTT.

This sequence joins TRBV2 and TRBJ1-2; the D is unclear. V lost 5 bases and J lost 3, with 7 bases in between. The CDR3 contains 12 residues. Per germline, CDR1 SNHLY and CDR2 FYNNEI. In nucleotides, the CDR3 is TGTGCCAGCAGTAGGAGGGACTATGGCTACACCTTC. Protein: CASSRRDYGYTF. Looking up the rest from reference TRBV2 and TRBJ1-2 gives the full variable domain: EPEVTQTPSHQVTQMGQEVILRCVPISNHLYFYWYRQILGQKVEFLVSFYNNEISEKSEIFDDQFSVERPDGSNFTLKIRSTKLEDSAMYFCASSRRDYGYTFGSGTRLTVV.

Notes on this clone: At one of its ends the junction is not consistent with the germline gene, which may arise from a read error. V is TRBV7-9 and J is TRBJ1-1; 8 bases fit TRBD1. This CDR3 contains 12 residues. The germline CDR1 and CDR2 sequences are SEHNR and FQNEAQ (reference sequence). This CDR3 is CSSGQGPTEAFF. CDR3 sequence (DNA): TGTTCCAGTGGACAGGGACCGACTGAAGCTTTCTTT. Variable domain in full (rest from reference TRBV7-9 and TRBJ1-1): DTGVSQNPRHKITKRGQNVTFRCDPISEHNRLYWYRQTLGQGPEFLTYFQNEAQLEKSRLLSDRFSAERPKGSFSTLEIQRTEQGDSAMYLCSSGQGPTEAFFGQGTRLTVV.

The chain carries TRBV13 and TRBJ2-2; the D gene is possibly TRBD2 (5 bases). The germline V gene encodes CDR1 PRHDT and CDR2 FYEKMQ (reference sequence). V was pared by 0 bases and J by 6 bases, with 11 bases between. The CDR3 runs to 15 residues. CDR3 in amino acids: CASSLGLVKSGELFF. The CDR3 bases are TGTGCCAGCAGCTTAGGACTAGTAAAGTCCGGGGAGCTGTTTTTT.

The chain has TRBV5-1 and TRBJ1-1; D gene uncertain. Germline CDR1 is SGHRS and CDR2 is YFSETQ. V lost 4 bases and J lost 0, with 7 bases in between. The CDR3 is made up of 13 amino acids. CDR3 nucleotides: TGCGCCAGCAGCCCCCCAGTGAACACTGAAGCTTTCTTT. Protein: CASSPPVNTEAFF.

The chain combines TRBV5-1 with TRBJ1-3; 8 positions match TRBD1. V lost 0 bases, J lost 0 bases, and 2 bases stayed unmatched. From germline, CDR1 is SGHRS and CDR2 YFSETQ. The CDR3 totals 16 residues. CDR3 sequence: CASSLVTGVSGNTIYF. As DNA, the CDR3 is TGCGCCAGCAGCTTGGTGACAGGGGTCTCTGGAAACACCATATATTTT.

This rearrangement joins TRBV9 to TRBJ2-1; D unclear. Germline V gene lookup returns CDR1 SGDLS and CDR2 YYNGEE. V lost 1 base to trimming and J lost 0 bases, with 8 bases between them. The length of the CDR3 is 15 residues. CDR3 residues: CASSVTPSSYNEQFF. The CDR3 DNA reads as TGTGCCAGCAGCGTAACTCCGAGCTCCTACAATGAGCAGTTCTTC. Supplemented by reference TRBV9 and TRBJ2-1, the full variable domain reads DSGVTQTPKHLITATGQRVTLRCSPRSGDLSVYWYQQSLDQGLQFLIQYYNGEERAKGNILERFSAQQFPDLHSELNLSSLELGDSALYFCASSVTPSSYNEQFFGPGTRLTVL.

This clone was observed a few times. A read error may produce the germline difference seen at one junction end. The chain carries TRBV7-9 and TRBJ2-1; unclear D gene. This CDR3 contains 11 residues. Looked up from germline, CDR1 is SEHNR and CDR2 is FQNEAQ (reference sequence). CDR3 DNA sequence: TGTTCCAGCACCCCCTTGAGTGAGCAGTTCTTC. Residues: CSSTPLSEQFF.

The genes are TRBV7-6 and TRBJ1-2; weak D call: TRBD1 (6 bases). The length of the CDR3 is 15 residues. The V and J ends lost 5 bases and 0 bases respectively, with 13 bases between them. Germline V gene lookup returns CDR1 SGHVS and CDR2 FNYEAQ. The CDR3 reads CASSPLGQPNYGYTF. CDR3 bases: TGTGCCAGCAGCCCCCTTGGACAGCCTAACTATGGCTACACCTTC. Based on the CDR3 plus reference TRBV7-6 and TRBJ1-2, the full variable domain is GAGVSQSPRYKVTKRGQDVALRCDPISGHVSLYWYRQALGQGPEFLTYFNYEAQQDKSGLPNDRFSAERPEGSISTLTIQRTEQRDSAMYRCASSPLGQPNYGYTFGSGTRLTVV.

Note on this clone: A read error may account for a junction end that differs from germline. The chain employs TRBV7-9 and TRBJ1-1; 7 bases map to TRBD1. This CDR3 has 13 residues. CDR1 is SEHNR, CDR2 FQNEAQ, per germline (reference sequence). In DNA form, the CDR3 reads TGTTCCAGCAGCTTAGGTACTACAGGGGTAGCTTTCTTT. Amino acids: CSSSLGTTGVAFF.

The chain joins TRBV9 to TRBJ1-4, with TRBD1 matching over 8 bases. The CDR3 is 14 amino acids. V was pared by 3 bases and J by 8 bases, with 6 bases of the junction left unmatched. Germline V CDR1 and CDR2: SGDLS, YYNGEE. CDR3 coding DNA: TGTGCCAGCAGCGAGACAGGGGCCAACGAAAAACTGTTTTTT. Translating it yields CASSETGANEKLFF.

This clone was picked up a small number of times. The V and J genes are TRBV5-1 and TRBJ2-3, with unresolved D. The CDR3 runs 13 residues. The V gene's germline CDR1 is SGHRS and CDR2 YFSETQ. V was pared by 4 bases and J by 4 bases, with 10 bases between. CDR3: CASSTENADTQYF. In DNA, the CDR3 is TGCGCCAGCAGCACTGAAAATGCAGATACGCAGTATTTT.

The table lists this clone with a count of one. The rearrangement uses TRBV30 and TRBJ2-1; 10 bases are a match to TRBD2. This CDR3 has 14 amino acids. The J segment lost 8 bases and the V segment lost 4 bases, leaving 8 bases of the junction unmatched. Germline CDR1 and CDR2: GTSNPN and SVGIG (reference sequence). The DNA of the CDR3 is TGTGCCTGGACTAGCGGGAGTCTGGCGGATGAGCAGTTCTTC. This gives the protein CAWTSGSLADEQFF.

This chain joins TRBV14 and TRBJ1-4, with D maybe TRBD1 (6 bases). In germline, CDR1 is SGHDN, CDR2 FVKESK. There are 13 residues in the CDR3. V was trimmed by 4 bases and J by 7 bases, leaving 10 bases between them. The CDR3 region is CASSRGRLEKLFF. The CDR3 DNA reads as TGTGCCAGCAGCCGGGGGCGCCTTGAAAAACTGTTTTTT.

The chain couples TRBV5-1 to TRBJ2-1; TRBD1 matches at 8 bases. CDR1 SGHRS and CDR2 YFSETQ come from the germline V gene. V gave up 6 bases and J gave up 6 bases; unmatched junction bases: 5. This CDR3 has 13 amino acids. CDR3 region: CASKETGANEQFF. DNA of the CDR3: TGCGCCAGCAAGGAGACAGGGGCCAATGAGCAGTTCTTC.

The chain carries TRBV25-1 and TRBJ2-7; perhaps TRBD2 as D (6 bases). V lost 9 bases and J lost 4, with 16 bases in between. The CDR3 has 13 residues. CDR1 is MGHDK, CDR2 SYGVNS, per germline. In nucleotides, the CDR3 is TGTGCCAGTAGCCGAGGGAGCGGGTACGAGCAGTACTTC. Translation: CASSRGSGYEQYF.

The chain couples TRBV2 to TRBJ1-4; no firm D call. Germline V gene sequence: CDR1 SNHLY, CDR2 FYNNEI. Trimming took off 6 bases at V and 8 bases at J, with 13 bases between the two ends. This CDR3 is built from 13 residues. The CDR3 protein is CASRRIGGEKLFF. The CDR3, as DNA: TGTGCCAGCAGGAGGATAGGTGGGGAAAAACTGTTTTTT.

This clone turned up a few times. The chain links TRBV7-9 to TRBJ1-1; 7 nucleotides line up with TRBD1. CDR3 size: 11 residues. Losses at the gene ends were 5 bases for V and 9 bases for J; bases not matched to a gene: 3. Germline V gene data show CDR1 as SEHNR and CDR2 as FQNEAQ (reference sequence). The CDR3 DNA reads TGTGCCAGCAGCCCGGACAGGAAAGCTTTCTTT. Encoded protein: CASSPDRKAFF.

The CDR3 reads CASRTAGEIRSTDTQYF. CDR3 bases: TGCGCCAGCAGGACAGCGGGAGAGATTCGGAGCACAGATACGCAGTATTTT. The chain recombines TRBV23-1 with TRBJ2-3; 8 nucleotides line up with TRBD2. TRBV23-1 is an ORF, with its function uncertain. J gave up 0 bases and V 6 bases, and 11 bases lay outside the gene matches. The CDR3 covers 17 residues.

The chain recombines TRBV18 with TRBJ1-5, with D possibly being TRBD1 (6 bases). This CDR3 is 15 amino acids long. Trimming took off 4 bases at V and 7 bases at J, with 17 bases between the two ends. The germline CDR1 and CDR2 sequences are KGHSH and LQKENI. CDR3 sequence: CASSRINNREQPQHF. DNA of the CDR3: TGTGCCAGCTCACGTATCAATAACAGGGAACAGCCCCAGCATTTT.

This rearrangement joins TRBV19 to TRBJ1-1; 9 bases map to TRBD1. Germline values: CDR1 LNHDA, CDR2 SQIVND (reference sequence). The J segment lost 0 bases and the V segment lost 2 bases, leaving 7 bases of the junction unmatched. The CDR3 covers 17 residues. The DNA of the CDR3 is TGTGCCAGTAGTATAACAGGGGGCAGCTTCATGAACACTGAAGCTTTCTTT. It translates to CASSITGGSFMNTEAFF. Filled out from reference TRBV19 and TRBJ1-1, the complete variable domain reads DGGITQSPKYLFRKEGQNVTLSCEQNLNHDAMYWYRQDPGQGLRLIYYSQIVNDFQKGDIAEGYSVSREKKESFPLTVTSAQKNPTAFYLCASSITGGSFMNTEAFFGQGTRLTVV.